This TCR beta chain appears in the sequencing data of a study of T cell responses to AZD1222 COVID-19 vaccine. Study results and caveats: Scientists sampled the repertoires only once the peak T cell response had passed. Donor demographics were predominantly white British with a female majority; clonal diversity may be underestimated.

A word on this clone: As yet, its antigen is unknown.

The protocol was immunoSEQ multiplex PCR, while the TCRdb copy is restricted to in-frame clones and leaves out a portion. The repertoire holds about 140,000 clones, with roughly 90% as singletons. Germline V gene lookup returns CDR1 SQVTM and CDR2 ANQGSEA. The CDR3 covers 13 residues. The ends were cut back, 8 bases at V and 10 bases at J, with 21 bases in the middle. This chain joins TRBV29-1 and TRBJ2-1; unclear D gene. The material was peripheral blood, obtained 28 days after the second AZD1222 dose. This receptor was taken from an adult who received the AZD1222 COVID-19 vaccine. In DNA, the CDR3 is TGCAGCCTATTGGGGTCCCCGGAAGGCGAGCAGTTCTTC. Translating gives CSLLGSPEGEQFF.